The clone carrying this T cell receptor beta chain was seen just once. Its specificity is unknown. The data were taken from a study of T cell responses to AZD1222 COVID-19 vaccine. General study points: Possibly, clonal diversity was underestimated; donors were largely white British and included more females. Following two doses of AZD1222, Spike-specific TCR breadth and depth rose. Seropositive AZD1222 recipients at baseline numbered only five to seven.

Measured with immunoSEQ multiplex PCR; TCRdb has only the in-frame clones, and not every one. The sample shows about 130,000 clones, roughly 93% of them seen only once. This clonotype originated in an adult in good health. Sequences were derived from peripheral blood, sampled on day 0 of AZD1222 vaccination.

Here the CDR3 reads CASTLSGDETQYF. In DNA, the CDR3 is TGCGCCAGCACCCTGAGCGGGGATGAGACCCAGTACTTC. The chain couples TRBV10-2 to TRBJ2-5; 7 bases fit TRBD2. CDR1 and CDR2 from the germline V gene are WSHSY and SAAADI. The CDR3 is 13 amino acids. Unmatched junction bases numbered 7, after V lost 7 bases and J lost 5 bases.